This T cell receptor beta chain was captured in a study of vaccination effects on CD4 cells after COVID-19. ViraFEST expansion of antigen-specific CD4+ T cells with viral peptide pools preceded sequencing. Isolation of CD4+ T cells took place after about 10 days of culture. The healthy vaccine recipients, who had no prior SARS-CoV-2 infection, showed negative nucleocapsid antibodies. Researchers reported culturing two million PBMC in each well, adding 8 to 10 IU/ml IL-2 and around 9.1 ug/ml peptides. Researchers swapped half the medium for IL-2 medium on both days 3 and 7. With respect to this clone: Antigen specificity is unknown.

CDR3 size: 13 residues. Germline CDR1 reads KGHDR; CDR2 reads SFDVKD. V lost 6 bases to trimming and J lost 6 bases, with 8 bases between them. Repertoires were generated with immunoSEQ multiplex PCR, while TCRdb's copy carries only in-frame clones and drops some. The sample holds just under 65,000 clones, less than 80% seen once. The sequenced sample was CD4+ T cells from PBMCs cultured with HCoV-OC43 spike peptides, obtained before COVID-19 vaccination. The subset: HCoV-OC43 spike overlapping peptide pool stimulation. The clonotype was recovered from a human donor who received a COVID-19 vaccine. The V call is TRBV24-1, the J call TRBJ1-6, with a tentative D call TRBD1 (5 bases). The CDR3: CATSTGVNSPLHF. In DNA, the CDR3 is TGTGCCACCAGTACAGGTGTTAATTCACCCCTCCACTTT.